This T cell receptor beta chain was documented in a study of post-analysis software for immune sequencing data. At the level of the study: Relapsing-remitting, secondary progressive and progressive-relapsing forms of multiple sclerosis all featured among disease courses. Points from the study as a whole: A significant reduction in normalized Chao1 diversity was observed in multiple sclerosis patients versus controls.

Notes on this clonotype: Its antigen is still unknown.

Libraries were made from TCR beta cDNA, and they carried unique molecular identifiers. TCRdb reprocessed the PCR reads via MiXCR and lists one record per CDR3 protein. The sample lists roughly 180,000 distinct CDR3 sequences; 30% were seen once. The receptor comes from a girl aged 10 to 17 with multiple sclerosis. Sequenced material: blood.

CDR3 region: CASSFRSGSIDEQYF. For the CDR3, the DNA is TGTGCCAGCAGTTTTAGAAGCGGGAGTATCGATGAGCAGTACTTC. The gene calls are TRBV28 and TRBJ2-7, with 8 bases fitting TRBD2. The V and J ends lost 3 bases and 7 bases, in that order; junction bases with no gene match: 11. Germline V lookup: CDR1 MDHEN, CDR2 SYDVKM. The CDR3 runs to 15 residues.